This T cell receptor beta chain originates from a study of blood T cell repertoires in COVID-19. Study-wide background: Sites in the United States, Italy and Spain provided acute and convalescent COVID-19 samples. T cells, B-cell-depleted T cells, or PBMCs supplied cDNA or gDNA.

Authors' processing steps: For nucleated cells, counts were estimated from reference gene primer amplification. TCRdb's table, derived via immunoSEQ multiplex PCR, lists solely in-frame clones and lacks some. V and J calls and clone size are copied from that table; D and trimming were computed from the DNA. The sample carries roughly 160,000 clones, around 83% recorded once. The sequenced material came from peripheral blood. This TCR came from a woman in her seventies who had recovered from COVID-19.

The CDR3 region has the DNA TGCGCCAGCAGCTTGGTGGGCAGCCCTAACTCACCCCTCCACTTT. Its protein is CASSLVGSPNSPLHF. The V and J genes are TRBV5-1 and TRBJ1-6; no clear D gene. Germline CDR1 reads SGHRS; CDR2 reads YFSETQ. The CDR3 is 15 residues long. Trimming removed 0 bases at V and 10 bases at J, with 14 bases between.